A selection of T cell receptor beta chains follows, all from one sample in a study of response to subunit inactivated influenza vaccine. Using its own MiXCR run on the RT-PCR reads, TCRdb lists one record per CDR3 protein. The repertoire has 860,000 or so distinct CDR3 sequences, roughly 20% of them found once; the top ten carry roughly a tenth. The specimen was PBMCs from blood, collected roughly 5 days after vaccination. These receptors all stem from a man in his fifties or sixties who received an inactivated influenza vaccine. CDR3s include the opening cysteine and the closing phenylalanine or tryptophan. A D gene is named only where the DNA matches it firmly. A row's size may be missing; if present it is once, few, many or a size class.

J: TRBJ1-2; D: -; size: -; V: TRBV29-1; CDR3: CSVIRAGNYGYTF; DNA: TGCAGCGTGATCAGGGCGGGTAACTATGGCTACACCTTC
J: TRBJ1-5; D: -; size: few; V: TRBV4-1; CDR3: CASSQVDTNQPQHF; DNA: TGCGCCAGCAGCCAAGTAGACACCAATCAGCCCCAGCATTTT
J: TRBJ2-7; D: -; size: few; V: TRBV29-1; CDR3: CSVDSSDSGSYEQYF; DNA: TGCAGCGTTGACAGTTCGGACAGTGGCTCCTACGAGCAGTACTTC
J: TRBJ2-5; D: TRBD1; size: -; V: TRBV20-1; CDR3: CSARTRDRGYQETQYF; DNA: TGCAGTGCTAGAACCCGGGACAGGGGTTACCAAGAGACCCAGTACTTC
J: TRBJ2-7; D: TRBD2; size: -; V: TRBV7-2; CDR3: CASSNSGSQPYEQYF; DNA: TGTGCCAGCAGCAATAGCGGGAGCCAACCCTACGAGCAGTACTTC
J: TRBJ2-7; D: TRBD1; size: -; V: TRBV20-1; CDR3: CSARDRGPAYEQYF; DNA: TGCAGTGCTAGGGACAGGGGGCCGGCCTACGAGCAGTACTTC
J: TRBJ2-1; D: -; size: few; V: TRBV5-1; CDR3: CASTTQSGKNNEQFF; DNA: TGCGCCAGCACCACCCAAAGTGGAAAGAACAATGAGCAGTTCTTC
J: TRBJ2-7; D: -; size: many; V: TRBV12-3/TRBV12-4; CDR3: CASRTSGVGEQYF; DNA: TGTGCCAGCAGGACGTCTGGGGTAGGCGAGCAGTACTTC
J: TRBJ1-5; D: -; size: -; V: TRBV20-1; CDR3: CSARDREVYSNQPQHF; DNA: TGCAGTGCTAGAGATCGGGAGGTCTATAGCAATCAGCCCCAGCATTTT
J: TRBJ2-5; D: -; size: -; V: TRBV20-1; CDR3: CSARVGIETQYF; DNA: TGCAGTGCTAGGGTGGGGATAGAGACCCAGTACTTC
J: TRBJ2-1; D: TRBD1; size: -; V: TRBV29-1; CDR3: CSVQTGGAWNEQFF; DNA: TGCAGCGTTCAGACAGGGGGCGCGTGGAATGAGCAGTTCTTC
J: TRBJ1-1; D: -; size: -; V: TRBV20-1; CDR3: CSASWGNMNTEAFF; DNA: TGCAGTGCTAGCTGGGGAAACATGAACACTGAAGCTTTCTTT
J: TRBJ2-7; D: -; size: -; V: TRBV24-1; CDR3: CATSWGGYEQYF; DNA: TGTGCCACCAGTTGGGGTGGCTACGAGCAGTACTTC
J: TRBJ2-7; D: TRBD1; size: -; V: TRBV12-3/TRBV12-4; CDR3: CASSTLLGTGNSYEQYF; DNA: TGTGCCAGCAGTACCCTCTTGGGGACAGGGAACTCCTACGAGCAGTACTTC
J: TRBJ2-2; D: TRBD1; size: few; V: TRBV10-1; CDR3: CASHGTGPGELFF; DNA: TGCGCCAGCCATGGGACAGGGCCTGGGGAGCTGTTTTTT
J: TRBJ2-5; D: -; size: few; V: TRBV9; CDR3: CASSVEGAFGETQYF; DNA: TGTGCCAGCAGCGTAGAAGGGGCGTTCGGGGAGACCCAGTACTTC
J: TRBJ2-5; D: TRBD1; size: few; V: TRBV29-1; CDR3: CSGGQGRETQYF; DNA: TGCAGCGGCGGACAGGGGCGGGAGACCCAGTACTTC
J: TRBJ1-1; D: -; size: -; V: TRBV12-3/TRBV12-4; CDR3: CASGTGLNTEAFF; DNA: TGTGCCAGCGGGACTGGGCTGAACACTGAAGCTTTCTTT
J: TRBJ1-2; D: -; size: -; V: TRBV15; CDR3: CATSSTYPAVANYGYTF; DNA: TGTGCCACCAGCAGCACATATCCAGCCGTGGCTAACTATGGCTACACCTTC
J: TRBJ2-3; D: -; size: -; V: TRBV11-2; CDR3: CASSLSGAGTQYF; DNA: TGTGCCAGCAGCTTATCGGGGGCAGGGACGCAGTATTTT
J: TRBJ2-7; D: TRBD2; size: -; V: TRBV29-1; CDR3: CSVEEVGGSTYEQYF; DNA: TGCAGCGTTGAAGAGGTCGGCGGGAGCACCTACGAGCAGTACTTC
J: TRBJ2-1; D: TRBD2; size: few; V: TRBV20-1; CDR3: CSASGDYFEQFF; DNA: TGCAGTGCGAGTGGGGACTATTTTGAGCAGTTCTTC
J: TRBJ2-3; D: -; size: -; V: TRBV6-5; CDR3: CVSSYQLATSTDTQYF; DNA: TGTGTCAGCAGTTATCAACTGGCGACTAGCACAGATACGCAGTATTTT
J: TRBJ2-3; D: TRBD2; size: -; V: TRBV28; CDR3: CASTLGLAGPTDTQYF; DNA: TGTGCCAGCACCCTGGGACTAGCGGGGCCCACAGATACGCAGTATTTT
J: TRBJ2-7; D: -; size: -; V: TRBV10-3; CDR3: CAIKKDGAYEQYF; DNA: TGTGCCATCAAGAAGGACGGAGCCTACGAGCAGTACTTC
J: TRBJ2-5; D: -; size: few; V: TRBV28; CDR3: CASRAWGFDSGAQYF; DNA: TGTGCCAGCAGAGCTTGGGGGTTTGATAGTGGGGCCCAGTACTTC
J: TRBJ1-2; D: -; size: -; V: TRBV11-2; CDR3: CASSLGQRGYTF; DNA: TGTGCCAGCAGCTTAGGACAGCGGGGCTACACCTTC
J: TRBJ2-7; D: -; size: few; V: TRBV20-1; CDR3: CSATPPRANYEQYF; DNA: TGCAGTGCTACTCCCCCCCGGGCCAACTACGAGCAGTACTTC
J: TRBJ1-5; D: -; size: -; V: TRBV6-6; CDR3: CASSYGSGATQHF; DNA: TGTGCCAGCAGTTACGGTTCGGGGGCAACCCAGCATTTT
J: TRBJ2-5; D: -; size: many; V: TRBV7-9; CDR3: CASSKQIQETQYF; DNA: TGTGCCAGCAGCAAACAGATACAAGAGACCCAGTACTTC
J: TRBJ1-4; D: TRBD1; size: -; V: TRBV27; CDR3: CASRRTGTNEKLFF; DNA: TGTGCCAGCAGAAGGACAGGGACTAATGAAAAACTGTTTTTT
J: TRBJ2-7; D: TRBD2; size: many; V: TRBV5-1; CDR3: CASSLDPAGPYEQYF; DNA: TGCGCCAGCAGCTTGGACCCAGCGGGACCCTACGAGCAGTACTTC
J: TRBJ2-1; D: -; size: many; V: TRBV29-1; CDR3: CSVEIASSYNEQFF; DNA: TGCAGCGTTGAGATCGCCAGCTCCTACAATGAGCAGTTCTTC
J: TRBJ1-1; D: -; size: -; V: TRBV4-2; CDR3: CASSRGRVYGTEAFF; DNA: TGTGCCAGCAGCCGCGGCCGGGTTTATGGCACTGAAGCTTTCTTT
J: TRBJ2-7; D: -; size: -; V: TRBV3-1; CDR3: CASSQAGSAYEQYF; DNA: TGTGCCAGCAGCCAGGCCGGGTCTGCCTACGAGCAGTACTTC
J: TRBJ2-1; D: TRBD2; size: many; V: TRBV20-1; CDR3: CSTGTSGRAYNEQFF; DNA: TGCAGCACCGGGACTAGCGGGAGGGCCTACAATGAGCAGTTCTTC